This entry concerns a single T cell receptor beta chain. Its antigen is still unknown. The CDR3 totals 15 residues. CDR1 is MNHNY and CDR2 is SVGAGI in the germline V gene (reference sequence). 60 Vbeta and 13 Jbeta primers were used in PCR. Assay used: immunoSEQ multiplex PCR; TCRdb lists only in-frame clones, some missing. The data contain about 190,000 clones, 79% of them singletons. The data derive from a study of cytomegalovirus exposure and HLA in healthy donors. At the level of the study: A prior analysis found more than 90 million unique TCR beta sequences from approximately 200 million T cells.

General study points: By a later analysis, the bulk of CMV-associated TCR beta chains appeared HLA-restricted. Common viral pathogens were later found to be apparently linked to several of the most significant clusters. Most subjects' HLA-A and HLA-B alleles were reportedly predicted from TCR beta sequences.

This receptor was obtained from a woman aged 18-35 years in good health and CMV-seronegative. Specimen: PBMCs. The J gene is TRBJ2-7, the V gene TRBV6-6; TRBD1 is a possible D gene (6 bases). The CDR3: CAAAGVIPGSYEQYF. CDR3 DNA sequence: TGTGCGGCGGCAGGGGTTATTCCCGGCTCCTACGAGCAGTACTTC.